One and the same sample provided the 11 T cell receptor beta chains below, sequenced in a study of cytomegalovirus exposure and HLA in healthy donors. The PCR used 60 Vbeta and 13 Jbeta primers. Repertoires were generated with immunoSEQ multiplex PCR, while TCRdb's copy carries only in-frame clones and drops some. The profile shows around 130,000 clones, 65% to 80% of them singletons. Material for sequencing was PBMCs. The receptors come from a young woman in good health and CMV-seronegative.

The rearrangement uses TRBV18 and TRBJ1-2, with D possibly TRBD1 on 6 matching bases. Per germline, CDR1 KGHSH and CDR2 LQKENI. Between the trimmed V and J ends, which lost 3 bases and 6 bases, there was a span of 14 bases. CDR3 size: 14 residues. The CDR3 region is CASSPASYRDGYTF. The DNA of the CDR3 is TGTGCCAGCTCACCTGCAAGTTACAGGGATGGCTACACCTTC.

This chain uses TRBV30 with TRBJ2-2, with 8 bases lining up with TRBD2. The ends lost 6 bases at V and 7 bases at J; junction bases unmatched: 10. Germline V lookup: CDR1 GTSNPN, CDR2 SVGIG (reference sequence). The length of the CDR3 is 14 residues. The CDR3 nucleotides read TGTGCCTGTAAAGGGCGGGGGGCTGACGGGGAGCTGTTTTTT. Protein sequence: CACKGRGADGELFF.

The chain uses TRBV7-6 and TRBJ2-2; the D gene is possibly TRBD2 (5 bases). CDR1 and CDR2 (germline): SGHVS, FNYEAQ. Deletions cut 1 base from V and 5 bases from J, with 14 bases between. This CDR3 is 16 amino acids long. The CDR3: CASSLVVGDVTGELFF. As DNA, the CDR3 is TGTGCCAGCAGCTTAGTAGTGGGAGACGTAACCGGGGAGCTGTTTTTT.

The chain couples TRBV5-1 to TRBJ2-1; TRBD2 might be the D (6 bases). The CDR3 consists of 15 residues. Looked up from germline, CDR1 is SGHRS and CDR2 is YFSETQ. Trimming cost V 4 bases and J 3 bases, with 14 bases left between them. The CDR3 DNA follows: TGCGCCAGCAGCCCGGGGACTGGGTTCTACAATGAGCAGTTCTTC. This sequence encodes CASSPGTGFYNEQFF.

This clone has more than one count but fewer than ten. The V and J genes are TRBV6-5 and TRBJ2-5; possible D gene TRBD2, 5 bases. The germline V and J ends were trimmed by 5 bases and 10 bases, with 17 bases remaining between them. The germline V gene encodes CDR1 MNHEY and CDR2 SVGAGI. The CDR3 runs to 13 residues. CDR3 DNA: TGTGCCAGCAGTCCCACCGATGCGAGGGACCAGTACTTC. Translation: CASSPTDARDQYF.

The chain couples TRBV6-5 to TRBJ2-5; a possible D gene is TRBD1 (6 bases). This CDR3 comprises 13 residues. Trimming shortened V by 6 bases and J by 11 bases, and 19 bases separated the two germline ends. CDR1 is MNHEY, CDR2 SVGAGI, per germline. The CDR3 nucleotides read TGTGCCAGCAGCTCACTCCAGGGGAAGGAGCAGTACTTC. This codes for CASSSLQGKEQYF.

The rearrangement uses TRBV19 and TRBJ1-4; D gene uncertain. V lost 7 bases, J lost 0 bases, and 12 bases lay in between. The CDR3 covers 15 residues. Germline V lookup: CDR1 LNHDA, CDR2 SQIVND (reference sequence). CDR3 in amino acids: CASTFRFATNEKLFF. Written as DNA, the CDR3 is TGTGCCAGTACCTTTAGATTTGCAACTAATGAAAAACTGTTTTTT.

This clone appeared a few times. V gene TRBV6-1 combines with J gene TRBJ1-1; 9 nucleotides align to TRBD1. Germline V gives CDR1 MNHNS, CDR2 SASEGT. The CDR3 has 14 residues. Germline trimming cut 7 bases from V and 2 bases from J; bases unmatched to any gene: 5. The chain's CDR3 is CASTLTGGNTEAFF. CDR3 nucleotide sequence: TGTGCCAGCACCTTGACAGGGGGTAACACTGAAGCTTTCTTT.

The chain carries TRBV18 and TRBJ2-3; D remains unclear. The CDR3 length is 12 residues. CDR1 and CDR2 (germline): KGHSH, LQKENI. With 4 bases removed from V and 6 bases from J, the gap between germline ends came to 8 bases. CDR3 DNA sequence: TGTGCCAGCTCACAGCTAGAGGATACGCAGTATTTT. Its translation: CASSQLEDTQYF. The full variable domain, in which reference TRBV18 and TRBJ2-3 provide the parts outside the CDR3, is NAGVMQNPRHLVRRRGQEARLRCSPMKGHSHVYWYRQLPEEGLKFMVYLQKENIIDESGMPKERFSAEFPKEGPSILRIQQVVRGDSAAYFCASSQLEDTQYFGPGTRLTVL.

This clone was detected once. V usage is TRBV28 and J usage is TRBJ2-3; 10 nucleotides line up with TRBD2. V gave up 6 bases and J gave up 3 bases; unmatched junction bases: 3. CDR3 length: 14 residues. Germline-derived CDR1 and CDR2 are MDHEN and SYDVKM. The CDR3 bases are TGTGCCAGCAGGCTAGCGGGAGTTACAGATACGCAGTATTTT. It yields the protein CASRLAGVTDTQYF.

The V gene is TRBV25-1, the J gene TRBJ1-1; D is uncertain. V lost 6 bases, J lost 3 bases, and 11 bases lay in between. Germline assignment: CDR1 MGHDK and CDR2 SYGVNS. The CDR3 length is 13 residues. Here the CDR3 reads CASSKLLDTEAFF. The DNA for the CDR3 is TGTGCCAGCAGCAAACTTCTGGACACTGAAGCTTTCTTT.